The T cell receptor (beta chain) described here comes from a study of cytomegalovirus exposure and HLA in healthy donors. A multiplex PCR was run with 60 Vbeta primers and 13 Jbeta primers. Repertoires were generated with immunoSEQ multiplex PCR, while TCRdb's copy carries only in-frame clones and drops some. The top ten clones hold roughly 2.6% of a sample with 33,000 or so clones, roughly nine tenths of them seen once. The V and J ends lost 2 bases and 2 bases respectively, with 10 bases between them. CDR1 is SGHDT and CDR2 is YYEEEE in the germline V gene. This CDR3 region has 15 residues. This receptor was obtained from a woman aged 18-35 years in good health and CMV-seronegative. Input material: PBMCs. This chain links TRBV5-6 with TRBJ2-2, with a tentative D call TRBD1 (5 bases). The CDR3 bases are TGTGCCAGCAGCTTCAGGGTATCAAACACCGGGGAGCTGTTTTTT. Encoded protein: CASSFRVSNTGELFF.